The rows below give T cell receptor beta chains drawn from one sample of a study of T cell repertoires in cytomegalovirus infection. Which antigens these TCRs recognize remains unknown. From the reads, TCRdb called clonotypes with MiXCR, one entry per CDR3 protein. The sample lists around 430,000 distinct CDR3 sequences; under 45% were seen once. Sample: cultured PBMCs, taken from culture after CMV antigen stimulation. The receptors here all came from a human donor in good health (CMV status not recorded). Some clones in this sample may be carry-over from other donors' samples. CDR3s include the opening cysteine and the closing phenylalanine or tryptophan. Each record gives: D gene, J gene, V gene, CDR3 length, clone size, CDR3 DNA, CDR3 protein. A D gene is named only where the DNA matches it firmly. Only part of the rows carry a size: once, few, many, or a class if the clone is expanded.

>TRBD2|TRBJ2-2|TRBV7-2|15|.
TGTGCCAGCAGCTGGGCTAGCGGGACTGTCGGGGAGCTGTTTTTT
CASSWASGTVGELFF
>.|TRBJ2-7|TRBV7-8|15|.
TGTGCCAGCAGCCGACTGGTGGGGGGGCCCTACGAGCAGTACTTC
CASSRLVGGPYEQYF
>.|TRBJ2-7|TRBV12-3/TRBV12-4|14|once
TGTGCCAGCAGTCCCTGGACAGAAAACTACGAGCAGTACTTC
CASSPWTENYEQYF
>TRBD1|TRBJ2-5|TRBV15|16|.
TGTGCCACCAGCAACACGGACAGGAAAGACCAAGAGACCCAGTACTTC
CATSNTDRKDQETQYF
>.|TRBJ2-5|TRBV20-1|10|few
TGCAGTGCTAGAGAGGAGACCCAGTACTTC
CSAREETQYF
>.|TRBJ2-3|TRBV27|14|.
TGTGCCAGCAGTTTCCGCGGACCCAAATCTGGGCAGTATTTT
CASSFRGPKSGQYF
>.|TRBJ2-1|TRBV12-3/TRBV12-4|17|.
TGTGCCAGCAGTCCAAGTTCCCCGGGGAGCTCCTACAATGAGCAGTTCTTC
CASSPSSPGSSYNEQFF
>.|TRBJ1-3|TRBV10-3|17|few
TGTGCCATCAGTGAGCAGCCGATTTTAGAGGGACGAAACACCATATATTTT
CAISEQPILEGRNTIYF
>.|TRBJ2-7|TRBV11-2|14|few
TGTGCCAGCAGCTTATCTCTGTTCGTAGGCGAGCAGTACTTC
CASSLSLFVGEQYF
>TRBD2|TRBJ2-4|TRBV2|15|few
TGTGCCAGCAGTGAGCTGCGACTAGCGGACAACATTCAGTACTTC
CASSELRLADNIQYF
>TRBD2|TRBJ2-2|TRBV2|16|.
TGTGCCAGCAGTGTTTGGCGGGGGGCCCTCACCGGGGAGCTGTTTTTT
CASSVWRGALTGELFF
>TRBD2|TRBJ2-7|TRBV11-2|15|.
TGTGCCAGCAGCTCACAAGGACTAGCGGGAACACCGCAGTACTTC
CASSSQGLAGTPQYF
>.|TRBJ2-5|TRBV12-3/TRBV12-4|11|.
TGTGCCAGCAGTCCAGCCCAGACCCAGTACTTC
CASSPAQTQYF
>.|TRBJ2-5|TRBV7-9|17|.
TGTGCCAGCAGCTCGGCTCGCGGGTGGCAGTTCCAAGAGACCCAGTACTTC
CASSSARGWQFQETQYF
>.|TRBJ1-3|TRBV4-1|18|.
TGCGCCAGCAGCCAAGACGTTACCGGGGATTACTCTGGAAACACCATATATTTT
CASSQDVTGDYSGNTIYF
>.|TRBJ1-2|TRBV20-1|13|few
TGCAGTGCTAACAACAGGGAAGACTATGGCTACACCTTC
CSANNREDYGYTF
>.|TRBJ1-6|TRBV7-9|15|.
TGTGCCAGCAGCCCTGGACAGTTTATCAATTCACCCCTCCACTTT
CASSPGQFINSPLHF
>.|TRBJ2-1|TRBV7-2|13|.
TGTGCCAGCAGCTTTCAAGTGGTGGGTGAGCAGTTCTTC
CASSFQVVGEQFF
>TRBD1|TRBJ2-5|TRBV28|14|.
TGTGCCAGCAGTCGATTCGACAGGGCAGAGACCCAGTACTTC
CASSRFDRAETQYF
>.|TRBJ2-5|TRBV19|14|few
TGTGCCAGTAGTATAGCTCGAGGAAAAGAGACCCAGTACTTC
CASSIARGKETQYF
>.|TRBJ2-1|TRBV6-2/TRBV6-3|12|few
TGTGCCAGCAGTTACTTTGTCGATGAGCAGTTCTTC
CASSYFVDEQFF
>TRBD1|TRBJ2-7|TRBV2|14|.
TGTGCCAGCAGGGGACAGGGGGCTGATTACGAGCAGTACTTC
CASRGQGADYEQYF
>.|TRBJ2-5|TRBV10-3|13|few
TGTGCCATTTCAGTTGGGGGACAAGAGACCCAGTACTTC
CAISVGGQETQYF
>TRBD1|TRBJ1-3|TRBV28|15|.
TGTGCCAGCACCACCTCCGGGACAGGGGGAAACACCATATATTTT
CASTTSGTGGNTIYF
>.|TRBJ1-2|TRBV6-1|13|.
TGTGCCAGCGTAATTTCAAAAAACTATGGCTACACCTTC
CASVISKNYGYTF
>TRBD2|TRBJ2-7|TRBV6-2/TRBV6-3|14|.
TGTGCCAGCAGGAAGGCGGGAGGGCCACACGAGCAGTACTTC
CASRKAGGPHEQYF
>TRBD2|TRBJ2-3|TRBV7-9|15|.
TGTGCCAGCAGCCCTGGTTCATCGACTAGCGGCTCGCAGTATTTT
CASSPGSSTSGSQYF
>.|TRBJ2-3|TRBV7-9|17|.
TGTGCCAGCAGCACAAGGACTCACCTTACTAGCACAGATACGCAGTATTTT
CASSTRTHLTSTDTQYF
>.|TRBJ2-2|TRBV7-6|14|few
TGTGCCAGCAGCTTAGGGGCGCATGGCGGGGAGCTGTTTTTT
CASSLGAHGGELFF
>TRBD2|TRBJ2-1|TRBV7-2|16|.
TGTGCCAGCAGCCCTAGGGCGGGAGGACCTTACAATGAGCAGTTCTTC
CASSPRAGGPYNEQFF
>.|TRBJ2-7|TRBV7-2|13|few
TGTGCCAGCAGCTTTGTGGGTCCCTACGAGCAGTACTTC
CASSFVGPYEQYF
>.|TRBJ1-2|TRBV28|16|.
TGTGCCAGCAGTTTCGGACCAGTCAGGGACCGCTATGGCTACACCTTC
CASSFGPVRDRYGYTF
>.|TRBJ2-3|TRBV7-9|15|few
TGTGCCAGCAGCCCGAAGGGGAGACCCACAGATACGCAGTATTTT
CASSPKGRPTDTQYF
>.|TRBJ2-3|TRBV4-1|15|.
TGTGCCAGCGGCCTTGAGGGGGGGCTCACAGATACGCAGTATTTT
CASGLEGGLTDTQYF
>TRBD1|TRBJ1-4|TRBV7-9|14|.
TGTGCCAGCAGCATACAGGGGATGTATGAAAAACTGTTTTTT
CASSIQGMYEKLFF
>.|TRBJ2-1|TRBV6-5|15|once
TGTGCCAGCAGTTACGGTCAGGGGCCATACAATGAGCAGTTCTTC
CASSYGQGPYNEQFF
>.|TRBJ1-6|TRBV27|14|few
TGTGCCAGCCGTAGAGGTTCCTATAATTCACCCCTCCACTTT
CASRRGSYNSPLHF
>TRBD2|TRBJ2-3|TRBV11-2|17|.
TGTGCCAGCAGCGGCCTCCTCGGTCGCGGGGGGCTAGATACGCAGTATTTT
CASSGLLGRGGLDTQYF
>TRBD1|TRBJ2-7|TRBV20-1|14|.
TGCAGTGCGGAAGCTGGGACAGGGGACTACGAGCAGTACTTC
CSAEAGTGDYEQYF
>TRBD2|TRBJ2-7|TRBV7-6|15|.
TGTGCCAGCAGTCCGACTAGCGGTTACTCCTACGAGCAGTACTTC
CASSPTSGYSYEQYF
>.|TRBJ1-2|TRBV7-5|16|.
.
CISVPEAHREDEGYTF
>.|TRBJ2-7|TRBV7-2|14|few
TGTGCCAGCAGCTTTTGGGGGGGGCCCTACGAGCAGTACTTC
CASSFWGGPYEQYF
>TRBD1|TRBJ2-1|TRBV28|15|few
TGTGCCAGCAACCCCTCCCGGACAGGTAGAAATGAGCAGTTCTTC
CASNPSRTGRNEQFF
>.|TRBJ2-7|TRBV6-1|13|.
TGTGCCAGTCGCGACTCGTCAGTCTACGAGCAGTACTTC
CASRDSSVYEQYF
>.|TRBJ1-6|TRBV4-1|13|.
TGCGCCAGCAGCGAACCGGGGGGTTGGACCCTCCACTTT
CASSEPGGWTLHF
>TRBD1|TRBJ1-2|TRBV7-2|18|.
TGTGCCAGCAGCTTAGTGGGCCCATCCGGGACAGGACGAAATGGCTACACCTTC
CASSLVGPSGTGRNGYTF
>.|TRBJ2-5|TRBV7-2|13|few
TGTGCCAGCAGCCGGATCGGAGCAGAGACCCAGTACTTC
CASSRIGAETQYF
>.|TRBJ2-3|TRBV5-1|14|.
TGCGCCAGCAGCTTGGTTCAGATCACAGATACGCAGTATTTT
CASSLVQITDTQYF
>TRBD1|TRBJ1-2|TRBV7-9|14|.
TGTGCCAGCAGCCTACCGGGACAGGGAGATGGCTACACCTTC
CASSLPGQGDGYTF
>.|TRBJ1-2|TRBV7-2|14|.
TGTGCCAGCAGCCTCCGGGACTCCCCTCATGGCTACACCTTC
CASSLRDSPHGYTF